The 30 T cell receptor beta chains given below trace back to one sample, sequenced in a study of shared clonotypes between healthy human individuals. The assay was immunoSEQ multiplex PCR, and TCRdb's table has in-frame clones only and misses some. Among about 2.3 million clones, approximately 95% were seen once, and the ten largest hold 0.39%. Sequenced sample: naive CD4+ T cells from PBMCs. Noted subset: CD45RA+ positively selected. These TCRs come from a man younger than 35 in good health. Some clones in this sample may be carry-over from other donors' samples.

This clone was observed a single time. The chain joins TRBV4-2 to TRBJ2-7, with 10 bases matching TRBD2. Germline CDR1 is LGHNA and CDR2 is YNFKEQ. CDR3 length equals 16 residues. The V gene end was trimmed by 0 bases and the J gene end by 1 base; junction bases not matched to a gene: 3. CDR3 sequence: CASSQERAGGSYEQYF. The CDR3 coding sequence is TGTGCCAGCAGCCAAGAAAGAGCGGGAGGGTCCTACGAGCAGTACTTC.

In its sample, this clone was seen a few times. Here the CDR3 reads CSVALSGAFF. CDR3 nucleotide sequence: TGCAGCGTTGCTCTTTCAGGAGCTTTCTTT. The chain recombines TRBV29-1 with TRBJ1-1; D is undetermined. The CDR3 spans 10 residues. Trimming stripped 4 bases from V and 10 bases from J, with 10 bases between. Germline V CDR1 and CDR2: SQVTM, ANQGSEA.

The J gene is TRBJ1-4, the V gene TRBV18; a possible D gene is TRBD1 (6 bases). Germline lookup yields CDR1 KGHSH and CDR2 LQKENI. This CDR3 region has 15 residues. V dropped 3 bases and J dropped 6 bases, with 14 bases sitting between them. The CDR3 DNA is TGTGCCAGCTCACCCCGGGGGGCGTACGATGAAAAACTGTTTTTT. Its protein product is CASSPRGAYDEKLFF. The full variable domain, rest sourced from reference TRBV18 and TRBJ1-4, is NAGVMQNPRHLVRRRGQEARLRCSPMKGHSHVYWYRQLPEEGLKFMVYLQKENIIDESGMPKERFSAEFPKEGPSILRIQQVVRGDSAAYFCASSPRGAYDEKLFFGSGTQLSVL.

The rearrangement joins TRBV28 to TRBJ1-4; 8 bases align to TRBD1. The CDR3 length is 14 residues. The germline V gene encodes CDR1 MDHEN and CDR2 SYDVKM. With V trimmed by 5 bases and J by 8 bases, 7 bases remained unmatched. CDR3 loop: CASSGQGIGEKLFF. The DNA for the CDR3 is TGTGCCAGCAGTGGACAGGGAATTGGGGAAAAACTGTTTTTT.

This chain connects TRBV5-1 to TRBJ1-5, with TRBD1 matching 7 bases. CDR1 is SGHRS and CDR2 is YFSETQ in the germline V gene. With 0 bases clipped from V and 3 bases from J, the junction kept 6 bases outside the gene matches. The CDR3 covers 16 residues. The CDR3 DNA reads as TGCGCCAGCAGCTTGGGAACAGGGGCGCCCAATCAGCCCCAGCATTTT. Residues: CASSLGTGAPNQPQHF.

The chain carries TRBV28 and TRBJ2-7; 7 bases are a match to TRBD1. This CDR3 comprises 14 residues. Germline trimming cut 6 bases from V and 5 bases from J; bases unmatched to any gene: 10. Per the germline V gene, CDR1 is MDHEN and CDR2 is SYDVKM. The CDR3 is CASRREGARNEQYF. CDR3 bases: TGTGCCAGCAGACGAGAGGGGGCGCGTAACGAGCAGTACTTC.

The chain combines TRBV5-1 with TRBJ1-2; a possible D gene is TRBD1 (5 bases). V lost 2 bases and J 4 bases, leaving 9 bases between the germline ends. The CDR3 is made up of 13 amino acids. The germline V gene has CDR1 SGHRS and CDR2 YFSETQ. The DNA of the CDR3 is TGCGCCAGCAGCTTTGGGGCCGGCTATGGCTACACCTTC. This codes for CASSFGAGYGYTF.

The chain has TRBV5-5 and TRBJ2-7; 8 bases line up with TRBD1. With V trimmed by 2 bases and J by 7 bases, 11 bases remained unmatched. The germline CDR1 and CDR2 sequences are SGHKS and YYEKEE (reference sequence). The CDR3 sequence is 15 residues long. CDR3 loop: CASSLSPGGAGEQYF. The CDR3 DNA is TGTGCCAGCAGCTTAAGCCCAGGGGGCGCGGGGGAGCAGTACTTC. Drawing the rest from reference TRBV5-5 and TRBJ2-7, the complete variable domain is DAGVTQSPTHLIKTRGQQVTLRCSPISGHKSVSWYQQVLGQGPQFIFQYYEKEERGRGNFPDRFSARQFPNYSSELNVNALLLGDSALYLCASSLSPGGAGEQYFGPGTRLTVT.

This chain connects TRBV18 to TRBJ2-7; TRBD1 agrees at 9 bases. CDR3 length: 15 residues. Trimming took 3 bases from V and 6 from J; bases not matched to a gene: 9. Germline V gives CDR1 KGHSH, CDR2 LQKENI. The CDR3 region has the DNA TGTGCCAGCTCACCTCCCCGGGACAGGGTAGGCGAGCAGTACTTC. Translating it yields CASSPPRDRVGEQYF. Together with reference TRBV18 and TRBJ2-7, the CDR3 gives the full variable domain: NAGVMQNPRHLVRRRGQEARLRCSPMKGHSHVYWYRQLPEEGLKFMVYLQKENIIDESGMPKERFSAEFPKEGPSILRIQQVVRGDSAAYFCASSPPRDRVGEQYFGPGTRLTVT.

The rearrangement uses TRBV7-2 and TRBJ1-3; D is uncertain. Germline lookup yields CDR1 SGHTA and CDR2 FQGNSA. V dropped 5 bases and J dropped 2 bases, with 10 bases sitting between them. There are 14 residues in the CDR3. CDR3 in DNA: TGTGCCAGCAGCCCCAGATTGGCTGGAAACACCATATATTTT. This translates into CASSPRLAGNTIYF.

This clone was counted a single time. The V and J genes are TRBV19 and TRBJ2-1; 9 bases agree with TRBD2. With 10 bases clipped from V and 6 bases from J, the junction kept 10 bases outside the gene matches. Per the germline V gene, CDR1 is LNHDA and CDR2 is SQIVND (reference sequence). The CDR3 loop spans 14 amino acids. The CDR3 DNA sequence: TGTGCCACCTCAGCGGGAGGCTGGGGCAATGAGCAGTTCTTC. Amino acid sequence: CATSAGGWGNEQFF. The variable domain in full, with the rest retrieved from reference TRBV19 and TRBJ2-1, is DGGITQSPKYLFRKEGQNVTLSCEQNLNHDAMYWYRQDPGQGLRLIYYSQIVNDFQKGDIAEGYSVSREKKESFPLTVTSAQKNPTAFYLCATSAGGWGNEQFFGPGTRLTVL.

This chain connects TRBV5-6 to TRBJ2-7; 10 bases align to TRBD1. Germline V gene sequence: CDR1 SGHDT, CDR2 YYEEEE. This CDR3 region has 15 residues. The junction had 9 bases not matched to a gene; V was cut back by 0 bases and J by 9 bases. The CDR3 sequence: CASSLGWGQGRGQYF. CDR3 coding DNA: TGTGCCAGCAGCTTGGGTTGGGGACAGGGGAGGGGGCAGTACTTC.

This chain joins TRBV5-1 and TRBJ1-2, with D hard to call. Trimming shortened V by 0 bases and J by 2 bases, and 11 bases separated the two germline ends. The CDR3 is made up of 15 amino acids. CDR1 and CDR2 (germline): SGHRS, YFSETQ. The CDR3 sequence: CASSLGGEGNYGYTF. The CDR3 DNA reads TGCGCCAGCAGCTTGGGTGGGGAAGGGAACTATGGCTACACCTTC.

The rearrangement joins TRBV5-1 to TRBJ1-1; perhaps TRBD1 as D (5 bases). CDR3 length: 14 residues. In germline, CDR1 is SGHRS, CDR2 YFSETQ. V was pared by 6 bases and J by 4 bases, with 16 bases between. The CDR3 region is CASTGQEVSTEAFF. In DNA form, the CDR3 reads TGCGCCAGCACGGGGCAGGAGGTGAGCACTGAAGCTTTCTTT.

This rearrangement joins TRBV19 to TRBJ1-2; D is undetermined. The CDR3 extends over 16 amino acids. V lost 5 bases and J lost 4, with 20 bases in between. Germline V gene data show CDR1 as LNHDA and CDR2 as SQIVND (reference sequence). CDR3 in amino acids: CASSFPPWRLGYGYTF. CDR3 bases: TGTGCCAGTAGTTTTCCTCCCTGGAGACTGGGCTATGGCTACACCTTC.

The chain is built from TRBV6-4 and TRBJ2-1; 7 bases fit TRBD2. The CDR3 contains 16 residues. Trimming took 4 bases from V and 4 from J; bases not matched to a gene: 10. Germline lookup yields CDR1 MRHNA and CDR2 SNTAGT. CDR3 nucleotides: TGTGCCAGCAGTGTAGGGCCAGCGGGAAAATACAATGAGCAGTTCTTC. It encodes CASSVGPAGKYNEQFF.

The J gene is TRBJ2-1, the V gene TRBV28; D call uncertain. Germline V lookup: CDR1 MDHEN, CDR2 SYDVKM. The CDR3 spans 12 residues. V was trimmed by 8 bases and J by 7 bases, leaving 12 bases between them. The CDR3, as DNA: TGTGCCAGCTCATTCGTCCAAAATGAGCAGTTCTTC. Residues: CASSFVQNEQFF. The whole variable domain, filled in from reference TRBV28 and TRBJ2-1, reads DVKVTQSSRYLVKRTGEKVFLECVQDMDHENMFWYRQDPGLGLRLIYFSYDVKMKEKGDIPEGYSVSREKKERFSLILESASTNQTSMYLCASSFVQNEQFFGPGTRLTVL.

DNA of the CDR3: TGTGCCAGTAGTTCCGGGCCCAGCCGAAATACGCAGTATTTT. Its translation: CASSSGPSRNTQYF. This rearrangement joins TRBV19 to TRBJ2-3; no definite D call. The ends were cut back, 5 bases at V and 7 bases at J, with 16 bases in the middle. Looked up from germline, CDR1 is LNHDA and CDR2 is SQIVND (reference sequence). CDR3 length: 14 amino acids.

This chain uses TRBV6-6 with TRBJ1-2, with a weak D call TRBD1 (6 bases). Germline V lookup: CDR1 MNHNY, CDR2 SVGAGI (reference sequence). The CDR3 consists of 13 residues. V was pared by 6 bases and J by 3 bases, with 11 bases between. The chain's CDR3 is CASSADSYYGYTF. The CDR3 DNA is TGTGCCAGCAGCGCGGACAGCTACTATGGCTACACCTTC.

The genes are TRBV30 and TRBJ2-2; 9 nucleotides align to TRBD2. This CDR3 region has 14 residues. Germline assignment: CDR1 GTSNPN and CDR2 SVGIG (reference sequence). J was trimmed by 8 bases and V by 1 base; bases with no gene match: 5. CDR3 loop: CAWSGYSGRGELFF. In nucleotides, the CDR3 is TGTGCCTGGAGTGGGTATAGCGGGAGAGGGGAGCTGTTTTTT.

A single count supports this clone. The rearrangement joins TRBV7-8 to TRBJ1-5; D is ambiguous. The CDR3 runs to 15 residues. Germline values: CDR1 SGHVS, CDR2 FQNEAQ. The germline V and J ends were trimmed by 4 bases and 6 bases, with 16 bases remaining between them. The CDR3 DNA is TGTGCCAGCAGCTACCGAGACATGGCGGGTCAGCCCCAGCATTTT. Its protein product is CASSYRDMAGQPQHF.

The chain recombines TRBV10-3 with TRBJ2-1; 11 bases map to TRBD2. The CDR3 totals 19 residues. V lost 5 bases to trimming and J lost 4 bases; unmatched junction nucleotides: 16. Germline V gene lookup returns CDR1 ENHRY and CDR2 SYGVKD. The DNA for the CDR3 is TGTGCCATCAGTACGACGGGACTAACTAGCGGGAGAACTTACAATGAGCAGTTCTTC. This encodes CAISTTGLTSGRTYNEQFF.

This chain uses TRBV18 with TRBJ1-4; no clear D. The V end was cut by 0 bases, the J end by 0 bases, with 11 bases between. The germline V gene encodes CDR1 KGHSH and CDR2 LQKENI. This CDR3 spans 17 amino acids. The CDR3 sequence: CASSPPNSLATNEKLFF. CDR3 nucleotide sequence: TGTGCCAGCTCACCACCGAACAGCCTTGCAACTAATGAAAAACTGTTTTTT.

J is TRBJ2-1 and V is TRBV15; weak D call: TRBD2 (5 bases). V was shortened by 0 bases and J by 8 bases, with 17 bases between the two germline ends. Germline CDR1 and CDR2: LNHNV and YYDKDF (reference sequence). The CDR3 runs to 16 residues. The CDR3 DNA reads as TGTGCCACCAGCAGAGATTCGACGCCTCTCGGGGATGAGCAGTTCTTC. Its protein is CATSRDSTPLGDEQFF.

In its sample, this clone was seen a few times. Germline and junction disagree at one end, which may indicate a read error. This sequence joins TRBV10-3 and TRBJ1-1; D call uncertain. The length of the CDR3 is 13 residues. Germline CDR1 and CDR2: ENHRY and SYGVKD. CDR3 in amino acids: CAIRESMNTEAFF. In DNA, the CDR3 is TGTGCCATCAGGGAGTCCATGAACACTGAAGCTTTCTTT.

The chain has TRBV4-1 and TRBJ1-2; 8 nucleotides agree with TRBD1. Trimming removed 4 bases from V and 6 bases from J; junction bases left unmatched: 4. The CDR3 totals 13 residues. Germline values: CDR1 MGHRA, CDR2 YSYEKL. In DNA form, the CDR3 reads TGCGCCAGCAGCCGGGGGACAGGAGATGGCTACACCTTC. Its translation is CASSRGTGDGYTF.

The chain combines TRBV6-4 with TRBJ2-7; the match to TRBD2 covers 12 bases. The germline gives CDR1 MRHNA, CDR2 SNTAGT. The CDR3 consists of 14 residues. Losses at the gene ends were 8 bases for V and 5 bases for J; bases not matched to a gene: 7. The CDR3 loop is CASHWTSGIHEQYF. Here the CDR3 DNA reads TGTGCCAGCCATTGGACTAGCGGGATCCACGAGCAGTACTTC.

V usage is TRBV28 and J usage is TRBJ1-2, with a tentative D call TRBD1 (5 bases). V was pared by 6 bases and J by 10 bases, with 12 bases between. The CDR3 runs 11 residues. Looked up from germline, CDR1 is MDHEN and CDR2 is SYDVKM. CDR3 coding DNA: TGTGCCAGCAGGGCCAGGGACGTCTACACCTTC. Translation: CASRARDVYTF.

J is TRBJ1-3 and V is TRBV6-6; unclear D gene. The length of the CDR3 is 13 residues. V gave up 8 bases and J gave up 5 bases, with 13 bases separating them. The germline V gene has CDR1 MNHNY and CDR2 SVGAGI (reference sequence). CDR3 sequence reads: CASQSPLRNTIYF. Written as DNA, the CDR3 is TGTGCCAGCCAATCTCCACTTCGAAACACCATATATTTT.

About this clone: This sample also contains other DNA sequences that code for the same CDR3. The chain couples TRBV5-1 to TRBJ2-5; 15 positions match TRBD2. The V segment lost 4 bases and the J segment 4 bases; nucleotides outside the gene matches: 2. This CDR3 is built from 15 residues. Germline CDR1 is SGHRS and CDR2 is YFSETQ. The CDR3 DNA follows: TGCGCCAGCAGCCGGGGACTAGCGGGAGGAGAGACCCAGTACTTC. This gives the protein CASSRGLAGGETQYF.